The TCR beta chain under discussion was sequenced for a study of read filtering for tumor transcriptome and immune sequencing (dated by TCRdb to 2018 to 2020). A note on the overall study: Of the patients in the cohort, 17 were male and 14 to 15 were female, and their mean age was about 69 years, with a range of about 47 to 80. By revised international staging, 8 or 9 patients were R-ISS I, under 20 were R-ISS II and roughly 7 were R-ISS III. After DNase treatment, whole-transcriptome libraries were prepared with the TruSeq RNA Access Library Prep Kit. TCR-region mapped reads per sample ranged from about 4 to 10.27 million with IR-seq versus only about 75 to 1,400 with RNA-seq. Using the same bone marrow samples, the study compared TCR repertoires obtained by targeted immune repertoire sequencing with those obtained by bulk whole-transcriptome sequencing. One of the main goals was to work out a read-filtering strategy for immune repertoire data, in particular whether clonotypes backed by only a single read should be removed. What the study reported, not specific to this receptor: Removing single-read clonotypes increased the correlation between IR-seq and RNA-seq shared clonotype proportions. The sorted CD138-negative fraction was composed of a mixed bone marrow immune population rather than of purified T cells. In IR-seq, 80% to 85% of clonotypes but about 3.5% of total reads were represented by single-read clonotypes, whereas in RNA-seq, around 73% of clonotypes and approximately 45% of reads were represented by single-read clonotypes. Compared with RNA-seq, IR-seq captured clonotypes at much greater depth and more reliably, and a smaller IR-seq throughput was enough to identify most of the shared clonotypes.

For CDR1 and CDR2, the germline V gene (reference sequence) lists DFQATT and SNEGSKA. From its cysteine to its phenylalanine, the CDR3 spans 13 amino acids. Here the CDR3 DNA is all that survives: 39 bases in frame from base 1. Trimming takes 6 bases off V and 6 bases off J; junction bases not matched to a gene: 4. Starting from around 400 ng RNA, TCR libraries were constructed with the Immunoverse kit using molecular barcoded adaptors that cover the alpha/delta and beta/gamma chains. TCR library preparation used the same RNA that was used for transcriptome sequencing. Sequencing of TCR libraries was carried out on an Illumina HiSeq 4000 with 2 x 150 cycles. The authors' pipeline ran thus. MiXCR aligned TCR reads to human V, D, J and C references and assembled the aligned reads into CDR3 clonotypes, with quality filtering and error correction included. Clonotype counts and gene usage diversity were analyzed with the tcR package in R. For inspection of raw mapping reads, RNA-seq reads were mapped by STAR aligner version 2.5.3a onto GRCh37 of the human genome. To test the effect of sequencing depth on detected clonotypes, IR-seq fastq files were randomly downsampled using Seqtk 1.3. TCRdb applied fastp at Q25 and MiXCR to the public reads, then kept only in-frame beta chains. Entries are consolidated by CDR3 protein sequence, retaining the most common genes and DNA. The authors' filters were not applied to this entry. Counted in this sample were approximately 62,000 distinct CDR3 sequences; roughly 19% of them appeared once. Roughly a tenth of the sample comes from the top ten.

Each patient had bone marrow sampled at the time of active disease. Ficoll-Hypaque density gradient centrifugation was used to isolate bone marrow mononuclear cells. To remove myeloma plasma cells, the cells were labeled with CD138 magnetic microbeads on a MACS separator, and CD138-negative cells were then collected by negative selection. Flow cytometry on an Attune NxT with CD138 antibodies was used to check the purity of the isolated cells. TRIzol reagent was used to extract total RNA, and a NanoDrop spectrophotometer was used to quantify the extracted RNA. For each patient, paired RNA-seq and IR-seq were run on the CD138-negative bone marrow sample from that patient. On this clonotype itself: No cognate antigen has been identified for it. Per-nucleotide qualities are absent, and no much larger clonotype sits a single base away.

The source material was a population of CD138-negative cells sorted from bone marrow. The cell subset or site label for this specimen denotes: bone marrow mononuclear cells depleted of CD138+ plasma/myeloma cells by negative magnetic selection. The sequence was obtained from a donor at least 40 years old with multiple myeloma. The rearranged segments are TRBV20-1 and TRBJ2-5; TRBD2 agrees with 13 junctional bases. Read as DNA, the sequence is TGCAGTGCCTCACTAGCGGGGGGGAAGACCCAGTACTTC. Translated, it gives CSASLAGGKTQYF.